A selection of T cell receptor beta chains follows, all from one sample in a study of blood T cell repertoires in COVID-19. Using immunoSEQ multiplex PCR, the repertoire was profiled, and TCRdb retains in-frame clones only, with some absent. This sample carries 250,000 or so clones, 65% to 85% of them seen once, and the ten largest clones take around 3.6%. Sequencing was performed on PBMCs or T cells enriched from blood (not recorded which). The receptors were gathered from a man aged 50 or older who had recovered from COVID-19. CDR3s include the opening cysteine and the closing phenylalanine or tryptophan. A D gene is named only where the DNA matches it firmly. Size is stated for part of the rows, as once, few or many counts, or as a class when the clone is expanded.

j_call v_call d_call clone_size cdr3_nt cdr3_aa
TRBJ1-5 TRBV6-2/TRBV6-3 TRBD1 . TGTGCCAGCAGTTCTATACAGGGGGCGGTTCAGCCCCAGCATTTT CASSSIQGAVQPQHF
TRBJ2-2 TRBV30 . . TGTGCCGGGGGGGGGCCCGGGGAGCTGTTTTTT CAGGGPGELFF
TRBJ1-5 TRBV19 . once TGTGCCACCGGGAAGTGGCAGCCCCAGCATTTT CATGKWQPQHF
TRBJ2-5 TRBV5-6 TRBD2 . TGTGCCAGCAGCAGAGCGGGGGGCCACCAAGAGACCCAGTACTTC CASSRAGGHQETQYF
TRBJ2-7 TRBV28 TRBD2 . TGTGCCAGCAGGGAACCCGGGGGGGGAAACGAGCAGTACTTC CASREPGGGNEQYF
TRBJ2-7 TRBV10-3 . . TGTGCCATCAGACAGTCTTCCTACGAGCAGTACTTC CAIRQSSYEQYF
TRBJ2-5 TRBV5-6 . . TGTGCCAGCAGCTTGGCGGTCGGGGTAGGCCACCGGGAGACCCAGTACTTC CASSLAVGVGHRETQYF
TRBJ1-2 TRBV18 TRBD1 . TGTGCCAGCTCATCTGGGACAGGAACCTCTAACTATGGCTACACCTTC CASSSGTGTSNYGYTF
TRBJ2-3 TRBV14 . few TGTGCCAGCAGCCAAGATCCCCCAGGTCACGGTACGCAGTATTTT CASSQDPPGHGTQYF
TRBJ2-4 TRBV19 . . TGTGCCAGTAGTATAGACGCAGGGTCAAAAAACATTCAGTACTTC CASSIDAGSKNIQYF
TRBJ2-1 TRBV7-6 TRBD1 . TGTGCCAGCAGCTTAGCACCGGGACAGGGTGGGCGCGAGCAGTTCTTC CASSLAPGQGGREQFF
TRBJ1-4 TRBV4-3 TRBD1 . TGCGCCAGCAGCCAACAATTACCCACAGGGGCAGGAGAAAAACTGTTTTTT CASSQQLPTGAGEKLFF
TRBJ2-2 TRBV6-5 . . TGTGCCAGCAGTTACTCCGAGGGGAACACCGGGGAGCTGTTTTTT CASSYSEGNTGELFF
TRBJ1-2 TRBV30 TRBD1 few TGTGCCTGGAGTTACACATGGGGACAGAACTATGGCTACACCTTC CAWSYTWGQNYGYTF